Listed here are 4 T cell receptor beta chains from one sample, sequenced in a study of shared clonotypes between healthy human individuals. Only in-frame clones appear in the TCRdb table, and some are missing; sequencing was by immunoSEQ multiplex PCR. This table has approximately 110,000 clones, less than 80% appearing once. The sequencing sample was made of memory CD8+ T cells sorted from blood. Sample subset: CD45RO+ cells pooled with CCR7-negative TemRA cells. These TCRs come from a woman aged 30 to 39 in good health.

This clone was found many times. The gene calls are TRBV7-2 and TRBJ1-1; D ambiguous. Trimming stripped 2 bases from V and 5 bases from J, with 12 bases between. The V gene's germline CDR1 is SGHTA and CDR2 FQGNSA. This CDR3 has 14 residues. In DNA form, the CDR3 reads TGTGCCAGCAGCTTATCGACCGGGAGGACTGAAGCTTTCTTT. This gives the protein CASSLSTGRTEAFF. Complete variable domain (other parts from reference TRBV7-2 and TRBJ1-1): GAGVSQSPSNKVTEKGKDVELRCDPISGHTALYWYRQSLGQGLEFLIYFQGNSAPDKSGLPSDRFSAERTGGSVSTLTIQRTQQEDSAVYLCASSLSTGRTEAFFGQGTRLTVV.

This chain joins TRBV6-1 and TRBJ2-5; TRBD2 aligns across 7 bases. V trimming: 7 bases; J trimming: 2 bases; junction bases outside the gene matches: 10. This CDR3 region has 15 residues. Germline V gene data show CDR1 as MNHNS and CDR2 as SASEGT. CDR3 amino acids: CASTLGRGGQETQYF. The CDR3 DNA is TGTGCCAGCACCCTGGGGAGGGGAGGGCAAGAGACCCAGTACTTC.

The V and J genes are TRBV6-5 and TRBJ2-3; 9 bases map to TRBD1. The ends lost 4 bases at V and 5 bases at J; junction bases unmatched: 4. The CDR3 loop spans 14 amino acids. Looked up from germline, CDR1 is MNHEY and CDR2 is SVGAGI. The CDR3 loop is CASSLQGAGDTQYF. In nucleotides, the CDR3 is TGTGCCAGCAGTTTACAGGGGGCGGGAGATACGCAGTATTTT.

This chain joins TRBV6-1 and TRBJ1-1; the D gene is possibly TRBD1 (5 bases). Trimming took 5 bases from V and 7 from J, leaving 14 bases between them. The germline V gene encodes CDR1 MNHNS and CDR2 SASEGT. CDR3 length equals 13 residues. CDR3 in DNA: TGTGCCAGCAGTTGGGACCAAGGGCTTGAAGCTTTCTTT. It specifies CASSWDQGLEAFF.